This TCR beta chain was profiled in a study of T cell responses to AZD1222 COVID-19 vaccine. Sequencing used immunoSEQ multiplex PCR; TCRdb keeps in-frame clones, though not all of them. Among under 150,000 clones listed, 75% to 95% were seen once. Trimming at V came to 2 bases and at J to 4 bases, leaving 9 bases not matched to a gene. Germline lookup yields CDR1 MNHNS and CDR2 SASEGT. The CDR3 runs to 16 residues. The receptor comes from an adult in good health. This rearrangement joins TRBV6-1 to TRBJ2-5; 8 bases map to TRBD1. The sequenced sample was peripheral blood, obtained on day 0 of MenACWY control vaccination. This CDR3 reads CASSEPPGGRAETQYF. CDR3 nucleotide sequence: TGTGCCAGCAGTGAACCCCCAGGGGGCAGAGCAGAGACCCAGTACTTC.